This T cell receptor beta chain comes out of a study of regulatory T cells in long-lasting Graves disease. In its sample, this clonotype was seen many times. Time point in this sample: newly diagnosed GD, antithyroid drugs for less than 3 months. The authors made the TCR library using RNA they extracted from PBMCs. Patients of an endocrinology department in Xi'an, China, were included. J lost 3 bases, V lost 3 bases, and 7 bases had no gene match. The CDR3 sequence is 15 residues long. CDR1 and CDR2 (germline): ENHRY, SYGVKD. Investigators prepared the TCR beta libraries by applying iRepertoire HTBI primers and Arm-PCR of CDR3 regions. TCRdb used MiXCR to reprocess the multiplex PCR reads, holding one entry per CDR3 protein. This table has roughly 420,000 distinct CDR3 sequences, roughly a sixth appearing once.

Source: peripheral blood mononuclear cells (PBMCs), taken at new diagnosis, from a patient treated with antithyroid drugs. The TCR was taken from a female donor with Graves disease. The rearrangement uses TRBV10-3 and TRBJ1-2; 7 bases match TRBD1. In DNA form, the CDR3 reads TGTGCCATCAGTGAATGGAGGGGGCTGGACTATGGCTACACCTTC. It is translated as CAISEWRGLDYGYTF.